This passage covers 27 T cell receptor beta chains from one sample sequenced in a study of vaccination and CD4 T cells after COVID-19. Treatment of the sample: approximately 11-day PBMC culture with coronavirus spike peptide pools or control peptides (ViraFEST assay). Sequence data for DNA of cultured CD4+ T cells were generated by the Oncomine TCR Beta short-read assay. TCRdb recomputed calls from the PCR reads with MiXCR, one row per CDR3 protein. The repertoire consists of about 14,000 distinct CDR3 sequences, with approximately 61% occurring once and the leading ten covering 14%. No antigen has been identified for these receptors. Sequencing was performed on CD4+ T cells from blood, cultured in vitro. These receptors originate from a human donor who had recovered from COVID-19.

The J gene is TRBJ2-7, the V gene TRBV20-1, with a tentative D call TRBD1 (7 bases). Germline assignment: CDR1 DFQATT and CDR2 SNEGSKA (reference sequence). CDR3 length: 15 residues. V dropped 3 bases and J dropped 5 bases, with 20 bases sitting between them. CDR3 loop: CSASSRAGGHDEQYF. CDR3 nucleotides: TGCAGTGCTAGTTCCCGCGCAGGGGGGCACGACGAGCAGTACTTC.

The gene calls are TRBV30 and TRBJ2-1; a weak D match, TRBD2 (6 bases). Per germline, CDR1 GTSNPN and CDR2 SVGIG (reference sequence). CDR3 length equals 15 residues. Trimming took off 1 base at V and 4 bases at J, with 14 bases between the two ends. The CDR3 loop is CAWSAGGGPYNEQFF. CDR3 sequence (DNA): TGTGCCTGGAGTGCCGGGGGAGGCCCTTACAATGAGCAGTTCTTC.

A few counts support this clonotype. The V call is TRBV28, the J call TRBJ1-5; 7 nucleotides align to TRBD1. Germline V gene data show CDR1 as MDHEN and CDR2 as SYDVKM. The CDR3 is 12 amino acids. Unmatched junction bases numbered 3, after V lost 10 bases and J lost 3 bases. The CDR3 sequence is CATDRPNQPQHF. CDR3 DNA sequence: TGTGCCACGGACAGGCCCAATCAGCCCCAGCATTTT.

The J gene is TRBJ1-1, the V gene TRBV7-2, with no clear D. V shed 1 base and J shed 0 bases, with 9 bases lying between them. From germline, CDR1 is SGHTA and CDR2 FQGNSA. This CDR3 has 15 residues. The CDR3 sequence: CASSLGGRLNTEAFF. Written as DNA, the CDR3 is TGTGCCAGCAGCTTAGGTGGCCGATTGAACACTGAAGCTTTCTTT.

This clonotype was detected only a few times. V and J are TRBV6-2 or TRBV6-3 and TRBJ1-2, with D hard to call. The CDR3 loop spans 16 amino acids. V was shortened by 6 bases and J by 4 bases, with 21 bases between the two germline ends. Germline CDR1 MNHEY, CDR2 SVGEGT. The CDR3 is CASRPPEGRRGYGYTF. Written as DNA, the CDR3 is TGTGCCAGCAGACCCCCGGAGGGCCGGCGCGGCTATGGCTACACCTTC.

The rearrangement joins TRBV20-1 to TRBJ2-5; D may be TRBD1 (6 bases). CDR1 is DFQATT, CDR2 SNEGSKA, per germline (reference sequence). The CDR3 consists of 13 residues. CDR3 sequence: CSLLARGRETQYF. The CDR3 nucleotides read TGCAGCCTGCTAGCAAGGGGGAGAGAGACCCAGTACTTC.

The chain uses TRBV6-1 and TRBJ1-2, with D possibly being TRBD1 (6 bases). The V gene's germline CDR1 is MNHNS and CDR2 SASEGT. The CDR3 totals 15 residues. The V gene lost 2 bases and the J gene lost 2 bases, with 12 bases spanning the gap. The CDR3 region has the DNA TGTGCCAGCAGTGAAAAAGGGGGGGCAAACTATGGCTACACCTTC. It encodes CASSEKGGANYGYTF.

The chain is built from TRBV7-9 and TRBJ2-3; 8 nucleotides align to TRBD2. Trimming at V came to 10 bases and at J to 1 base, leaving 4 bases not matched to a gene. The CDR3 sequence is 13 residues long. Germline V lookup: CDR1 SEHNR, CDR2 FQNEAQ (reference sequence). For the CDR3, the DNA is TGTGCCACCCCGGGACTAGGCACAGATACGCAGTATTTT. Its protein product is CATPGLGTDTQYF.

This clonotype was observed a few times. The V call is TRBV27, the J call TRBJ1-5; D is perhaps TRBD1 (5 bases). Germline V CDR1 and CDR2: MNHEY, SMNVEV (reference sequence). Between the trimmed V and J ends, which lost 6 bases and 3 bases, there was a span of 12 bases. The CDR3 covers 14 residues. The CDR3 DNA is TGTGCCAGCAGCCGATGGGGCCTCAATCAGCCCCAGCATTTT. Encoded protein: CASSRWGLNQPQHF.

The rearrangement links TRBV5-6 to TRBJ1-1; no reliable D call. V shed 5 bases and J shed 0 bases, with 8 bases lying between them. CDR3 length: 13 residues. The germline V gene has CDR1 SGHDT and CDR2 YYEEEE. The chain's CDR3 is CASRGRVNTEAFF. Here the CDR3 DNA reads TGTGCCAGCAGAGGGCGGGTGAACACTGAAGCTTTCTTT.

This clonotype was recorded a few times. The rearrangement links TRBV20-1 to TRBJ2-7; D remains ambiguous. The germline V gene encodes CDR1 DFQATT and CDR2 SNEGSKA (reference sequence). Trimming took off 0 bases at V and 7 bases at J, with 13 bases between the two ends. The CDR3 totals 13 residues. Here the CDR3 reads CSARDARVGEQYF. Written as DNA, the CDR3 is TGCAGTGCTAGAGATGCCCGGGTTGGGGAGCAGTACTTC.

There are a few counts of this clonotype. The rearrangement links TRBV20-1 to TRBJ2-3; either TRBD1 or TRBD2 may fit D (5 bases each). The V end was cut by 2 bases, the J end by 1 base, with 13 bases between. This CDR3 spans 15 amino acids. Germline values: CDR1 DFQATT, CDR2 SNEGSKA (reference sequence). This chain's CDR3 is CSARLEGWGTDTQYF. CDR3 DNA: TGCAGTGCTAGACTCGAGGGGTGGGGCACAGATACGCAGTATTTT.

The chain recombines TRBV11-2 with TRBJ2-5; D unclear. Germline lookup yields CDR1 SGHAT and CDR2 FQNNGV. With 1 base removed from V and 4 bases from J, the gap between germline ends came to 1 base. The length of the CDR3 is 11 residues. CDR3 sequence: CASSLVETQYF. The CDR3 DNA is TGTGCCAGCAGCTTAGTAGAGACCCAGTACTTC.

V gene TRBV20-1 combines with J gene TRBJ2-2, with a weak D call TRBD2 (5 bases). Trimming removed 1 base at V and 7 bases at J, with 10 bases between. This CDR3 comprises 13 residues. Per germline, CDR1 DFQATT and CDR2 SNEGSKA (reference sequence). DNA of the CDR3: TGCAGTGCTAGAGGAGGGCCCGGCGGGGAGCTGTTTTTT. Translation: CSARGGPGGELFF.

The rearrangement uses TRBV6-2 or TRBV6-3 and TRBJ2-2; no firm D call. This CDR3 comprises 11 residues. From germline, CDR1 is MNHEY and CDR2 SVGEGT. V was shortened by 5 bases and J by 2 bases, with 0 bases between the two germline ends. CDR3 sequence (DNA): TGTGCCAGCAGTAACACCGGGGAGCTGTTTTTT. It yields the protein CASSNTGELFF.

J is TRBJ1-2 and V is TRBV4-3, with D tentatively TRBD1 (5 bases). Germline loops: CDR1 LGHNA, CDR2 YSLEER. Trimming took off 3 bases at V and 4 bases at J, with 9 bases between the two ends. The CDR3 totals 13 residues. The CDR3 loop reads CASSQQGRYGYTF. CDR3 nucleotides: TGCGCCAGCAGCCAGCAGGGCCGCTATGGCTACACCTTC.

The chain joins TRBV7-9 to TRBJ2-1; TRBD1 agrees at 10 bases. J lost 8 bases, V lost 3 bases, and 4 bases had no gene match. CDR3 length equals 14 residues. The germline V gene has CDR1 SEHNR and CDR2 FQNEAQ (reference sequence). CDR3 sequence: CASSFWTGGDEQFF. The CDR3 coding sequence is TGTGCCAGCAGCTTTTGGACAGGGGGGGATGAGCAGTTCTTC.

J is TRBJ2-5 and V is TRBV15, with D possibly TRBD1 on 6 matching bases. The V gene's germline CDR1 is LNHNV and CDR2 YYDKDF (reference sequence). The CDR3 consists of 14 residues. Deletions cut 3 bases from V and 1 base from J, with 9 bases between. The CDR3 bases are TGTGCCACCAGCAGCAGGGGACGCCAAGAGACCCAGTACTTC. This translates into CATSSRGRQETQYF.

This clonotype has only a few counts. The chain uses TRBV7-2 and TRBJ1-2, with unresolved D. This CDR3 has 16 residues. The V and J ends lost 5 bases and 4 bases respectively, with 20 bases between them. Germline V lookup: CDR1 SGHTA, CDR2 FQGNSA. CDR3 region: CASSPSIFGQAYGYTF. CDR3 coding DNA: TGTGCCAGCAGCCCTAGCATTTTCGGGCAGGCCTATGGCTACACCTTC.

This clonotype appeared a few times. The chain uses TRBV6-1 and TRBJ1-2; 8 bases align to TRBD1. The CDR3 is 15 residues long. CDR1 and CDR2 from the germline V gene are MNHNS and SASEGT. The ends lost 4 bases at V and 0 bases at J; junction bases unmatched: 4. CDR3 amino acids: CASSAQQGANYGYTF. CDR3 coding DNA: TGTGCCAGCAGTGCCCAACAGGGGGCTAACTATGGCTACACCTTC.

V is TRBV28 and J is TRBJ2-2; D not certain. Deletions cut 0 bases from V and 7 bases from J, with 3 bases between. Per the germline V gene, CDR1 is MDHEN and CDR2 is SYDVKM. This CDR3 region has 12 residues. The CDR3 DNA sequence: TGTGCCAGCAGTTTATGGAACGGGGAGCTGTTTTTT. Residues: CASSLWNGELFF.

The rearrangement joins TRBV29-1 to TRBJ2-7; D remains ambiguous. The CDR3 is made up of 13 amino acids. The germline V gene encodes CDR1 SQVTM and CDR2 ANQGSEA. Trimming removed 7 bases from V and 6 bases from J, with 19 bases in between. CDR3 amino acids: CSAGGSSFGEQYF. The CDR3 DNA follows: TGCAGCGCTGGTGGATCCTCCTTCGGCGAGCAGTACTTC.

This chain connects TRBV18 to TRBJ1-5; D is ambiguous. Trimming stripped 2 bases from V and 6 bases from J, with 8 bases between. This CDR3 is built from 13 residues. CDR1 is KGHSH, CDR2 LQKENI, per germline. The CDR3: CASSPGVSQPQHF. Here the CDR3 DNA reads TGTGCCAGCTCACCAGGGGTTAGTCAGCCCCAGCATTTT. Complete variable domain (other parts from reference TRBV18 and TRBJ1-5): NAGVMQNPRHLVRRRGQEARLRCSPMKGHSHVYWYRQLPEEGLKFMVYLQKENIIDESGMPKERFSAEFPKEGPSILRIQQVVRGDSAAYFCASSPGVSQPQHFGDGTRLSIL.

The table lists this clonotype with a few counts. V and J are TRBV20-1 and TRBJ1-1, with D unclear. Between the trimmed V and J ends, which lost 4 bases and 0 bases, there was a span of 15 bases. This CDR3 is built from 15 residues. Germline CDR1 is DFQATT and CDR2 is SNEGSKA (reference sequence). CDR3 DNA: TGCAGTGCTATTGGTACGGCAGTCCTGAACACTGAAGCTTTCTTT. It encodes CSAIGTAVLNTEAFF.

The CDR3 region is CASSSQGRYGYTF. The CDR3 nucleotides read TGCGCCAGCAGCTCGCAGGGACGGTATGGCTACACCTTC. The V and J genes are TRBV5-1 and TRBJ1-2; tentatively, D is TRBD1 (5 bases). V was shortened by 3 bases and J by 5 bases, with 11 bases between the two germline ends. The CDR3 is 13 residues long. Germline CDR1 reads SGHRS; CDR2 reads YFSETQ.

V usage is TRBV6-1 and J usage is TRBJ2-1; D tentatively fits TRBD1 or TRBD2 (5 bases each). Germline-derived CDR1 and CDR2 are MNHNS and SASEGT. The V gene lost 7 bases and the J gene lost 5 bases, with 12 bases spanning the gap. This CDR3 has 13 residues. CDR3 nucleotides: TGTGCCAGCATGGGACCAAGAAACAATGAGCAGTTCTTC. Its protein product is CASMGPRNNEQFF.

The rearrangement joins TRBV7-3 to TRBJ2-3, with 12 positions matching TRBD2. Per the germline V gene, CDR1 is SGHTA and CDR2 is FQGTGA. This CDR3 is built from 16 residues. The ends lost 5 bases at V and 4 bases at J; junction bases unmatched: 7. The CDR3 DNA sequence: TGTGCCAGCAGCCCGACTAGCGGGAGCGTTGCAGATACGCAGTATTTT. Protein product: CASSPTSGSVADTQYF.